This record concerns one T cell receptor (beta chain) sequence. This clone was counted between two and nine times. This clone's antigen is unknown. No much larger clonotype is one base removed from it; base qualities were not supplied. Reading from cysteine to phenylalanine, the CDR3 counts 19 amino acids. Only CDR3 DNA remains: 57 bases, in frame from the first base. CDR1 and CDR2, looked up from the germline V gene, are MDHEN and SYDVKM. Compared with germline, V lacks 5 bases and J lacks 4 bases; bases without a gene match: 17. The sample originates from a study of blood T cell repertoires in COVID-19 (dated by TCRdb to 2018 to 2020). About the full investigation: Samples from collaborators originated in the United States, Italy and Spain and spanned both the acute and convalescent phases of COVID-19. Samples came from the ongoing ImmuneRACE study (first 160 participants) plus 1,254 subjects from 6 global collaborators. Sample metadata almost always included a de-identified subject ID, COVID-19 status, age in years and sex. Where available, HLA class I and class II types were taken from metadata supplied by the sample provider and were not determined by assay-based typing. Deeply sampled blood TCRbeta repertoires from subjects exposed to, actively infected with, or recovered from COVID-19 were included in the dataset. The repertoires were released in a freely available public database meant as a resource for research on the immune response to SARS-CoV-2. The material from the prospective study consisted of cDNA or gDNA derived from T cells, B-cell-depleted T cells, or PBMCs.

The immunoSEQ Assay, a bias-controlled multiplex PCR, was used to amplify TCRbeta CDR3 regions from genomic DNA. The authors processed their data as follows. Nucleated cell counts per sample were estimated from amplification of reference gene primers within the assay. Sequence reads were collapsed and filtered to measure the absolute abundance of every unique TCRbeta CDR3 rearrangement. For each sample, productive Simpson clonality was calculated as the square root of Simpson's diversity index over productive rearrangements. Drawn from immuneACCESS, this table holds only the in-frame rearrangements with V and J called that TCRdb kept. Clones are partly lost; checked studies trace under half to an unresolved V gene and leave the rest unexplained. The V and J calls and the clone size are those of that table, but D and trimming were determined from the DNA. A total of about 72,000 clones appear in this sample, about nine tenths of them only once. About a tenth of the sample belongs to the ten largest clones.

Overall study outcomes, separate from this receptor: The quantity of clinical and demographic metadata differed by source and by participant and was supplied without curation.

Whole blood was collected in K2EDTA tubes by collaborating institutions according to the institutions' own protocols. For TCRbeta analysis, collaborators shipped samples as frozen whole blood, isolated PBMCs, or DNA extracted from either of those sample types. The chain couples TRBV28 to TRBJ2-5; 12 of the junction bases match TRBD1. The sequence derives from a man aged 70-80 years with active or convalescent COVID-19. Sequences were obtained from peripheral blood. The DNA reads TGTGCCAGCAGTCAGGGACAGGGGGCGCGGTATATGTTAGGAGAGACCCAGTACTTC. Its translation reads: CASSQGQGARYMLGETQYF.